Listed below are T cell receptor beta chains from one sample, sequenced in a study of cytomegalovirus exposure and HLA in healthy donors. Assay: immunoSEQ multiplex PCR; the TCRdb copy retains only in-frame clones and omits some. The repertoire has about 140,000 clones, about 76% of them found once; the top ten carry approximately 4%. Sequencing was carried out using PBMCs. The receptors shown here come from a man younger than 35 in good health and CMV-seronegative. Both conserved end residues are part of each CDR3. The D gene is left open where the match is weak. Expanded clones get a size class; other rows say once, few or many, or leave the size out.

CASSLGQGANYGYTF TGTGCCAGCAGCTTAGGACAGGGCGCTAACTATGGCTACACCTTC TRBJ1-2 TRBV7-2 15 TRBD1 NA
CASSFRGGDEKLFF TGTGCCAGCAGCTTCAGGGGAGGGGATGAAAAACTGTTTTTT TRBJ1-4 TRBV7-9 14 NA NA
CASSRTSGNNEQFF TGTGCCAGCAGTCGGACTAGCGGGAACAATGAGCAGTTCTTC TRBJ2-1 TRBV2 14 TRBD2 NA
CATSRDQLYGYTF TGTGCCACCAGCAGAGATCAGTTATACGGCTACACCTTC TRBJ1-2 TRBV15 13 NA NA
CASSLQGGYGYTF TGTGCCAGCAGCTTACAGGGGGGCTATGGCTACACCTTC TRBJ1-2 TRBV2 13 TRBD1 NA
CASSLFSGQYNEQFF TGCGCCAGCAGCCTCTTTTCGGGACAGTACAATGAGCAGTTCTTC TRBJ2-1 TRBV5-1 15 TRBD1 NA
CVFRSTNEKLFF TGCGTCTTTCGGTCAACTAATGAAAAACTGTTTTTT TRBJ1-4 TRBV29-1 12 NA NA
CASSQGSQGSGNTIYF TGTGCCAGCAGCCAAGGGTCCCAGGGGTCCGGAAACACCATATATTTT TRBJ1-3 TRBV4-2 16 NA few
CASSRLAGSSYNEQFF TGTGCCAGCAGTCGATTAGCGGGCAGCTCCTACAATGAGCAGTTCTTC TRBJ2-1 TRBV27 16 TRBD2 NA
CASSFAGSNEQFF TGTGCCAGCAGCTTCGCCGGTTCTAATGAGCAGTTCTTC TRBJ2-1 TRBV7-2 13 NA NA
CASSLRMRTGVTDTQYF TGTGCCAGCAGCTTAAGGATGCGGACAGGGGTCACAGATACGCAGTATTTT TRBJ2-3 TRBV7-2 17 TRBD1 NA
CASSFDSYQTRRASNQPQHF TGTGCCAGTAGTTTTGACAGTTACCAGACTAGGAGGGCTAGCAATCAGCCCCAGCATTTT TRBJ1-5 TRBV19 20 NA NA
CASSLGGTGGTEAFF TGTGCCAGCAGCTTAGGGGGGACAGGGGGCACTGAAGCTTTCTTT TRBJ1-1 TRBV11-3 15 TRBD1 NA
CASSLQGVLTGNTGELFF TGTGCCAGCAGTTTACAGGGGGTACTTACAGGGAACACCGGGGAGCTGTTTTTT TRBJ2-2 TRBV27 18 TRBD1 NA
CASSRPGNYEQYF TGTGCCAGTAGTCGCCCGGGGAACTACGAGCAGTACTTC TRBJ2-7 TRBV19 13 NA few
CATPGQESYNEQFF TGTGCTACCCCGGGACAGGAGTCCTACAATGAGCAGTTCTTC TRBJ2-1 TRBV11-2 14 TRBD1 NA
CASSFGPELYEQYF TGTGCCAGCAGCTTCGGTCCCGAGCTCTACGAGCAGTACTTC TRBJ2-7 TRBV11-2 14 NA NA
CASSSSPRSGATYEQYF TGTGCCAGCAGCTCCTCACCTCGTAGCGGGGCAACCTACGAGCAGTACTTC TRBJ2-7 TRBV11-2 17 TRBD2 once
CASSAPGLAGGSTGELFF TGTGCCAGCAGCGCACCGGGACTAGCGGGAGGATCCACCGGGGAGCTGTTTTTT TRBJ2-2 TRBV9 18 TRBD2 NA
CASSADRGVTDTQYF TGTGCCAGCAGCGCAGACAGGGGGGTCACAGATACGCAGTATTTT TRBJ2-3 TRBV9 15 TRBD1 NA
CASSVGVDSHEQFF TGTGCCAGCAGCGTAGGAGTGGACAGTCATGAGCAGTTCTTC TRBJ2-1 TRBV9 14 NA NA
CASRGQGRNQPQHF TGTGCCAGCAGGGGACAGGGTCGCAATCAGCCCCAGCATTTT TRBJ1-5 TRBV2 14 TRBD1 once
CSVDGDTNTEAFF TGCAGCGTTGACGGGGACACGAACACTGAAGCTTTCTTT TRBJ1-1 TRBV29-1 13 NA NA
CASSFWDRETYEQYF TGTGCCAGCAGCTTTTGGGACAGGGAGACCTACGAGCAGTACTTC TRBJ2-7 TRBV5-6 15 TRBD1 NA
CASSQGQGLGANVLTF TGCGCCAGCAGCCAAGGCCAGGGGCTAGGGGCCAACGTCCTGACTTTC TRBJ2-6 TRBV4-1 16 NA NA
CASSEVPGIGETQYF TGTGCCAGCAGTGAAGTACCAGGCATCGGAGAGACCCAGTACTTC TRBJ2-5 TRBV6-1 15 NA NA
CASSYREGSRDEQYF TGTGCCAGCAGTTACCGGGAAGGGTCTAGGGACGAGCAGTACTTC TRBJ2-7 TRBV6-5 15 NA NA
CASSLEGVNTGELFF TGTGCCAGCAGCTTAGAGGGGGTTAACACCGGGGAGCTGTTTTTT TRBJ2-2 TRBV7-6 15 NA NA
CASTTRPRDSLNTEAFF TGCGCCAGCACCACCCGACCTAGAGACAGCTTGAACACTGAAGCTTTCTTT TRBJ1-1 TRBV4-1 17 NA NA
CASTLRAGARIQYF TGTGCCAGCACCTTACGGGCAGGGGCCCGAATTCAGTATTTT TRBJ2-3 TRBV28 14 NA NA
CASSQDTLVYYGYTF TGCGCCAGCAGCCAAGATACCCTAGTCTACTATGGCTACACCTTC TRBJ1-2 TRBV4-1 15 NA NA
CASKFLGQGVGYEQYF TGTGCCAGCAAATTCCTGGGACAGGGGGTCGGTTACGAGCAGTACTTC TRBJ2-7 TRBV27 16 TRBD1 NA
CASRPTEVRSPLHF TGTGCCAGCAGACCGACAGAGGTGCGATCACCCCTCCACTTT TRBJ1-6 TRBV27 14 NA NA
CASSVELAGYNEQFF TGTGCCAGCAGCGTAGAACTAGCGGGGTACAATGAGCAGTTCTTC TRBJ2-1 TRBV9 15 TRBD2 NA
CASSLSGWSTGQANSPLHF TGTGCCAGCAGCTTAAGTGGGTGGTCGACGGGACAGGCTAATTCACCCCTCCACTTT TRBJ1-6 TRBV11-3 19 TRBD1 few
CASMERESYEQYF TGTGCCAGCATGGAGCGGGAGAGCTACGAGCAGTACTTC TRBJ2-7 TRBV2 13 TRBD2 NA
CASSSRTDQETQYF TGTGCCAGCAGCTCGCGGACAGACCAAGAGACCCAGTACTTC TRBJ2-5 TRBV11-3 14 NA NA
CASRYDGSSYEQYF TGTGCCAGCAGGTACGACGGGAGCTCCTACGAGCAGTACTTC TRBJ2-7 TRBV5-8 14 NA once
CASRIGGSNEQFF TGTGCCAGCAGAATCGGAGGGAGCAATGAGCAGTTCTTC TRBJ2-1 TRBV2 13 NA NA
CAWSVGGNSNQPQHF TGTGCCTGGAGTGTCGGGGGGAACAGCAATCAGCCCCAGCATTTT TRBJ1-5 TRBV30 15 NA few
CASRSGTLNSPLHF TGTGCCAGCAGATCCGGGACACTGAATTCACCCCTCCACTTT TRBJ1-6 TRBV28 14 NA NA
CASSSSDSSGNTIYF TGTGCCAGCAGTTCGTCGGACAGCTCTGGAAACACCATATATTTT TRBJ1-3 TRBV28 15 NA NA
CASMKGQETGVTGELFF TGTGCCAGCATGAAGGGACAGGAGACAGGGGTTACCGGGGAGCTGTTTTTT TRBJ2-2 TRBV7-9 17 TRBD1 NA
CASSEELEQFF TGCGCCAGCAGTGAGGAACTGGAGCAGTTCTTC TRBJ2-1 TRBV10-2 11 NA NA
CASSPGLAAYEQYF TGTGCCAGCAGCCCGGGACTAGCGGCCTACGAGCAGTACTTC TRBJ2-7 TRBV5-4 14 TRBD2 few
CATSRDQQETQYF TGTGCCACCAGCAGAGACCAACAAGAGACCCAGTACTTC TRBJ2-5 TRBV15 13 NA NA
CASSLTSGGTDTQYF TGTGCCAGCAGTTTGACTAGCGGGGGCACAGATACGCAGTATTTT TRBJ2-3 TRBV28 15 TRBD2 NA
CASSPRLAGGSHNEQFF TGTGCCAGCAGTCCACGACTAGCGGGCGGATCCCACAATGAGCAGTTCTTC TRBJ2-1 TRBV28 17 TRBD2 NA
CASSQAGTGGSGQYF TGCGCCAGCAGCCAGGCAGGGACAGGGGGCTCGGGGCAGTACTTC TRBJ2-7 TRBV4-1 15 TRBD1 once
CASRVWTGGDSTEAFF TGTGCCAGTAGGGTCTGGACAGGGGGCGATAGCACTGAAGCTTTCTTT TRBJ1-1 TRBV19 16 TRBD1 once
CASSLGRGPYGYTF TGTGCCAGCAGCTTGGGCAGGGGCCCCTATGGCTACACCTTC TRBJ1-2 TRBV5-8 14 NA NA
CASSHGGAPYNEQFF TGCGCCAGCAGCCACGGGGGGGCCCCTTACAATGAGCAGTTCTTC TRBJ2-1 TRBV4-1 15 TRBD2 NA
CASSSGNAYEQYF TGTGCCAGCAGTTCCGGGAACGCCTACGAGCAGTACTTC TRBJ2-7 TRBV27 13 NA NA
CASSQDSGAYNEQFF TGCGCCAGCAGCCAAGACAGCGGGGCGTACAATGAGCAGTTCTTC TRBJ2-1 TRBV4-1 15 TRBD2 NA
CASSLISNEQFF TGTGCCAGCAGCTTGATTAGTAATGAGCAGTTCTTC TRBJ2-1 TRBV11-1 12 NA NA